This T cell receptor (beta chain) was captured by sequencing in a study of cytomegalovirus exposure and HLA in healthy donors. Study-level information: The study's early data release held about 85 million unique TCRs from HLA-typed donors. General study points: According to an earlier analysis, most TCR beta V segments yielded productive rearrangements about 90% or about 30% of the time. The dataset shows that most TCR sequences were rare, while some public TCRs occurred in many donors. Specificity for CMV antigens was confirmed in vitro for a few of the CMV-associated chains.

For this clone: What it recognizes is unknown.

This PCR relied on a set of 60 Vbeta primers and 13 Jbeta primers. Generated by immunoSEQ multiplex PCR, the TCRdb table keeps only in-frame clones and is missing some. This sample has 150,000 to 200,000 clones, with around 80% found just once. The CDR3 is 13 amino acids. Per the germline V gene, CDR1 is SGHTA and CDR2 is FQGTGA. With 4 bases clipped from V and 10 bases from J, the junction kept 7 bases outside the gene matches. The TCR sequence derives from a man younger than 35 in good health and CMV-seronegative. The specimen was PBMCs. The V gene is TRBV7-3, the J gene TRBJ2-1; TRBD1 matches at 7 bases. The CDR3 loop reads CASSSQTGDEQFF. For the CDR3, the DNA is TGTGCCAGCAGCTCCCAAACAGGGGACGAGCAGTTCTTC.